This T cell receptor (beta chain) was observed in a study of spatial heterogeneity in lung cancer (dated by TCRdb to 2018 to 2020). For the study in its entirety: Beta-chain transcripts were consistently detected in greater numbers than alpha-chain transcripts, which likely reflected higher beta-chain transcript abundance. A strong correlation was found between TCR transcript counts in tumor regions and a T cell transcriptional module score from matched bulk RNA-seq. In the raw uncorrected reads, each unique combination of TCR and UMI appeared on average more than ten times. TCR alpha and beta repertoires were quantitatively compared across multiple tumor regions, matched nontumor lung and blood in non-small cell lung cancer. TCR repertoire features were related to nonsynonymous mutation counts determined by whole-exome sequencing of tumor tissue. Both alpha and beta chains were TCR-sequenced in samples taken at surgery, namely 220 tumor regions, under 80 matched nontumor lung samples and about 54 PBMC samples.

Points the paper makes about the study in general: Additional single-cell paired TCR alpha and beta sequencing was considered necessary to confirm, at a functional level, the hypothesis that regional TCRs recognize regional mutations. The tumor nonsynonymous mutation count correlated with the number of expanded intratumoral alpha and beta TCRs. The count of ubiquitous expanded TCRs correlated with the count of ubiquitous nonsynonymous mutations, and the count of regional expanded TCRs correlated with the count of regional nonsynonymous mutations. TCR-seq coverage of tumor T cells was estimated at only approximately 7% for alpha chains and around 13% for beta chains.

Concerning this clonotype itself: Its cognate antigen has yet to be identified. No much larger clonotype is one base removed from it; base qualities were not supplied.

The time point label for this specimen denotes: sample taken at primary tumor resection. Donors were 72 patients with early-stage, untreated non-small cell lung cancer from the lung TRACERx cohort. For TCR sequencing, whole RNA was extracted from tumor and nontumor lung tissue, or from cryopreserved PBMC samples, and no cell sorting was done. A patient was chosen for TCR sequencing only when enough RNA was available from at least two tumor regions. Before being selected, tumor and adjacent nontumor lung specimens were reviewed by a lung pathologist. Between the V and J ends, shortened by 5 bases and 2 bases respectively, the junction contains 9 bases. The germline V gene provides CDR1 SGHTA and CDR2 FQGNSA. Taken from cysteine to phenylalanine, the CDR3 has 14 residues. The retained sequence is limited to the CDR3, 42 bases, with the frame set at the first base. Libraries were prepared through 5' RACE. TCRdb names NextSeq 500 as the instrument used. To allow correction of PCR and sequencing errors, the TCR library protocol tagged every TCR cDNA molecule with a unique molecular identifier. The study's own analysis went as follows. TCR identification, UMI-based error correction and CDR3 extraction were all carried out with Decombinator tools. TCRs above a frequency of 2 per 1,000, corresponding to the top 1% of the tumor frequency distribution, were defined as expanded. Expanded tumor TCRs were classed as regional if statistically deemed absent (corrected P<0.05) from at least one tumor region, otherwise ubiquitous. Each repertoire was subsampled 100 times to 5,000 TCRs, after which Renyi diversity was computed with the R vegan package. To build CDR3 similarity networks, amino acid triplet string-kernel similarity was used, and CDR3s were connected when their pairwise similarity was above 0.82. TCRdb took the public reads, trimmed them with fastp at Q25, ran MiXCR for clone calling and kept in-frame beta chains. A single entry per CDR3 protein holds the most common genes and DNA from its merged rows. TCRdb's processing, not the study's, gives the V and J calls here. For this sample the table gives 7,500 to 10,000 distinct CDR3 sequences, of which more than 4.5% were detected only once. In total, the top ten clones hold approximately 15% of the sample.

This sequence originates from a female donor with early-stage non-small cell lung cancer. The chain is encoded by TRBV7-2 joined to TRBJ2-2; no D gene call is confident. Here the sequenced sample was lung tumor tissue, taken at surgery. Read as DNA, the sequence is TGTGCCAGCAGCCCCCCGGCTAACACCGGGGAGCTGTTTTTT. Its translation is CASSPPANTGELFF.